This T cell receptor beta chain is drawn from a study of cytomegalovirus exposure and HLA in healthy donors. Study at large: A previous analysis identified 95 million to 140 million unique TCR beta sequences derived from some 170 million T cells. Drawn from HLA-typed donors, tens of millions of unique TCRs were held in an early data release. Whole-study results and caveats: Roughly uniform depth of sequencing across donors was assumed in presence/absence analyses. TCR beta sequences reportedly predicted most subjects' HLA-A and HLA-B alleles accurately.

Trimming cost V 1 base and J 6 bases, with 6 bases left between them. CDR1 is SEHNR and CDR2 is FQNEAQ in the germline V gene (reference sequence). CDR3 length: 12 amino acids. Of note for this clone: The antigen is undetermined.

Both 60 Vbeta primers and 13 Jbeta primers went into the PCR. Only in-frame clones appear in the TCRdb table, and some are missing; sequencing was by immunoSEQ multiplex PCR. The table includes around 86,000 clones, 77% detected once. The rearrangement uses TRBV7-9 and TRBJ2-5; D gene ambiguous. The sequence derives from a man in his fifties in good health and CMV-seropositive. Sequencing was carried out using PBMCs. The CDR3 region is CASSLGSKTQYF. The CDR3 coding sequence is TGTGCCAGCAGCTTAGGTAGCAAGACCCAGTACTTC.